The next 22 T cell receptor beta chains were all read from a single sample in a study of cytomegalovirus exposure and HLA in healthy donors (TCRdb year 2017). The library relied on the immunoSEQ multiplex PCR assay. A mixture of 60 forward primers for TCR Vbeta segments and 13 reverse primers for TCR Jbeta segments was used in the multiplex PCR. TCRdb's version of the immuneACCESS table is confined to in-frame rearrangements and falls short of the full clone set. An unresolved V gene accounts for under half of the shortfall where checked; the remainder is of unknown origin. This sample's table carries roughly 75,000 clones. The top ten clonotypes cover about 0.83% of the sample. The specimen was PBMCs. These receptors all stem from a boy aged 5-17 years in good health and CMV-seronegative.

The chain employs TRBV2 and TRBJ1-1; D gene unclear. The CDR3 covers 13 residues. Germline V lookup: CDR1 SNHLY, CDR2 FYNNEI. Deletions cut 1 base from V and 8 bases from J, with 11 bases between. The CDR3 sequence: CASSEGGLFEAFF. CDR3 DNA sequence: TGTGCCAGCAGTGAAGGAGGTCTCTTCGAAGCTTTCTTT.

The J gene is TRBJ2-2, the V gene TRBV19, with 9 bases lining up with TRBD2. CDR1 and CDR2 (germline): LNHDA, SQIVND (reference sequence). CDR3 length equals 16 residues. With 8 bases clipped from V and 6 bases from J, the junction kept 13 bases outside the gene matches. The CDR3 reads CASLATSGNLAGELFF. The CDR3 DNA is TGTGCCAGTCTAGCGACTAGCGGTAATCTGGCCGGGGAGCTGTTTTTT.

This chain links TRBV18 with TRBJ2-2; D may be TRBD1 (8 bases). In germline, CDR1 is KGHSH, CDR2 LQKENI. Trimming cost V 3 bases and J 4 bases, with 12 bases left between them. The CDR3 covers 15 residues. The CDR3 protein is CASSPTGEGTGELFF. CDR3 DNA sequence: TGTGCCAGCTCACCGACAGGGGAGGGCACCGGGGAGCTGTTTTTT.

The chain combines TRBV11-1 with TRBJ2-2; perhaps TRBD2 as D (6 bases). The CDR3 runs to 14 residues. Trimming pared 5 bases from V and 1 base from J, leaving 8 bases between. CDR1 and CDR2 (germline): SGHAT, FQDESV (reference sequence). CDR3 protein: CASSGRGNTGELFF. In DNA form, the CDR3 reads TGTGCCAGCAGCGGGCGGGGGAACACCGGGGAGCTGTTTTTT.

The rearrangement uses TRBV18 and TRBJ1-1, with D unclear. V was trimmed by 6 bases and J by 0 bases, leaving 20 bases between them. The germline V gene encodes CDR1 KGHSH and CDR2 LQKENI. This CDR3 is 17 amino acids long. The CDR3 loop is CASSPQQNLAMNTEAFF. DNA of the CDR3: TGTGCCAGCTCGCCGCAACAGAACCTCGCCATGAACACTGAAGCTTTCTTT.

The V call is TRBV30, the J call TRBJ1-4, with TRBD1 matching 10 bases. The ends lost 5 bases at V and 8 bases at J; junction bases unmatched: 5. The CDR3 is made up of 13 amino acids. Germline assignment: CDR1 GTSNPN and CDR2 SVGIG (reference sequence). The CDR3 DNA sequence: TGTGCCTGGGACAGGGGGCGTAGAGAAAAACTGTTTTTT. This codes for CAWDRGRREKLFF.

The chain combines TRBV4-1 with TRBJ1-5; 8 nucleotides align to TRBD1. Germline CDR1 MGHRA, CDR2 YSYEKL. The CDR3 has 16 amino acids. V lost 1 base to trimming and J lost 6 bases; unmatched junction nucleotides: 8. CDR3 DNA: TGCGCCAGCAGCCAAGGGGTTTCAGGGGGCGCTCAGCCCCAGCATTTT. It yields the protein CASSQGVSGGAQPQHF.

Of note for this clone: Sequence at one end of the junction differs from germline and may be a read error. The rearrangement joins TRBV30 to TRBJ2-3; maybe TRBD1 (6 bases). The CDR3 has 14 amino acids. The germline gives CDR1 GTSNPN, CDR2 SVGIG (reference sequence). The DNA for the CDR3 is TGTGCCTGGAGGGGTGTCGGACGGACAGATAAGCAGTATTTT. Translating gives CAWRGVGRTDKQYF.

The chain couples TRBV5-5 to TRBJ1-2, with 8 bases that match TRBD1. V was clipped by 0 bases and J by 5 bases; unmatched bases: 3. The CDR3 totals 14 residues. Germline CDR1 SGHKS, CDR2 YYEKEE (reference sequence). The CDR3 sequence: CASSLAGTGYGYTF. For the CDR3, the DNA is TGTGCCAGCAGCTTGGCCGGGACAGGATATGGCTACACCTTC.

This chain connects TRBV2 to TRBJ2-5; D may be TRBD2 (5 bases). This CDR3 is 14 amino acids long. Germline loops: CDR1 SNHLY, CDR2 FYNNEI. Trimming took 2 bases from V and 4 from J, leaving 11 bases between them. The CDR3 sequence: CASSEPSRGETQYF. The CDR3 DNA sequence: TGTGCCAGCAGTGAACCCAGCCGGGGAGAGACCCAGTACTTC.

The V gene is TRBV7-2, the J gene TRBJ2-3; D gene ambiguous. Germline-derived CDR1 and CDR2 are SGHTA and FQGNSA. Deletions cut 1 base from V and 6 bases from J, with 8 bases between. The CDR3 runs 13 residues. CDR3 DNA: TGTGCCAGCAGCTTAGGGAGATGGGATACGCAGTATTTT. Translated, it gives CASSLGRWDTQYF.

J is TRBJ2-7 and V is TRBV5-1, with D hard to call. V was trimmed by 4 bases and J by 3 bases, leaving 5 bases between them. CDR3 length equals 11 residues. The germline V gene encodes CDR1 SGHRS and CDR2 YFSETQ. In DNA, the CDR3 is TGCGCCAGCAGCCGACTCTACGAGCAGTACTTC. Protein product: CASSRLYEQYF.

This rearrangement joins TRBV10-2 to TRBJ1-1; D ambiguous. The CDR3 consists of 15 residues. Trimming stripped 8 bases from V and 8 bases from J, with 24 bases between. Per the germline V gene, CDR1 is WSHSY and CDR2 is SAAADI. For the CDR3, the DNA is TGCGCCAGCTTTATGTATACCGTGAGTGTCCCGGAAGCTTTCTTT. Its protein is CASFMYTVSVPEAFF.

The chain is built from TRBV10-3 and TRBJ1-1; no reliable D call. Trimming cost V 3 bases and J 5 bases, with 10 bases left between them. The CDR3 loop spans 13 amino acids. Per germline, CDR1 ENHRY and CDR2 SYGVKD. The CDR3 nucleotides are TGTGCCATCAGTGATATGAGGCTTACTGAAGCTTTCTTT. Protein product: CAISDMRLTEAFF.

The chain is built from TRBV15 and TRBJ2-5; D not certain. Per the germline V gene, CDR1 is LNHNV and CDR2 is YYDKDF (reference sequence). Trimming cost V 0 bases and J 1 base, with 12 bases left between them. The CDR3 covers 16 residues. CDR3 residues: CATSRDRWSGQETQYF. DNA of the CDR3: TGTGCCACCAGCAGAGATCGGTGGTCGGGCCAAGAGACCCAGTACTTC. Variable domain in full (rest from reference TRBV15 and TRBJ2-5): DAMVIQNPRYQVTQFGKPVTLSCSQTLNHNVMYWYQQKSSQAPKLLFHYYDKDFNNEADTPDNFQSRRPNTSFCFLDIRSPGLGDTAMYLCATSRDRWSGQETQYFGPGTRLLVL.

The V and J genes are TRBV11-2 and TRBJ2-7; D possibly corresponds to TRBD1 (5 bases). Trimming pared 1 base from V and 3 bases from J, leaving 13 bases between. The CDR3 runs to 15 residues. Per the germline V gene, CDR1 is SGHAT and CDR2 is FQNNGV. As DNA, the CDR3 is TGTGCCAGCAGCTTAGGGCAGGGAAGGGGCTACGAGCAGTACTTC. Translation gives CASSLGQGRGYEQYF.

The chain combines TRBV5-8 with TRBJ1-2; D is perhaps TRBD1 (5 bases). CDR1 SGHTS and CDR2 YDEGEE come from the germline V gene. The CDR3 consists of 15 residues. Trimming stripped 2 bases from V and 0 bases from J, with 11 bases between. The CDR3 here is CASSLGTATNYGYTF. The CDR3 region has the DNA TGTGCCAGCAGCTTAGGGACTGCTACTAACTATGGCTACACCTTC. Filled out from reference TRBV5-8 and TRBJ1-2, the complete variable domain reads EAGVTQSPTHLIKTRGQQATLRCSPISGHTSVYWYQQALGLGLQFLLWYDEGEERNRGNFPPRFSGRQFPNYSSELNVNALELEDSALYLCASSLGTATNYGYTFGSGTRLTVV.

This sequence joins TRBV7-2 and TRBJ2-7, with 9 bases identical to TRBD1. The CDR3 has 14 residues. Germline CDR1 SGHTA, CDR2 FQGNSA. The V and J ends lost 4 bases and 6 bases, in that order; junction bases with no gene match: 7. In DNA form, the CDR3 reads TGTGCCAGCAGCTCGGGACAGGGTGTGGGCGAGCAGTACTTC. Translating gives CASSSGQGVGEQYF.

The chain joins TRBV27 to TRBJ2-1; 8 nucleotides agree with TRBD1. The germline V gene encodes CDR1 MNHEY and CDR2 SMNVEV (reference sequence). With V trimmed by 1 base and J by 3 bases, 17 bases remained unmatched. CDR3 length equals 20 residues. CDR3 protein: CASSLFQPGSQGAGYNEQFF. In DNA, the CDR3 is TGTGCCAGCAGTTTATTCCAACCCGGATCTCAGGGGGCAGGCTACAATGAGCAGTTCTTC.

The V call is TRBV5-1, the J call TRBJ2-1, with TRBD1 matching 10 bases. Losses at the gene ends were 6 bases for V and 6 bases for J; bases not matched to a gene: 15. The V gene's germline CDR1 is SGHRS and CDR2 YFSETQ. This CDR3 contains 17 residues. CDR3 loop: CASTGQGVGSGRNEQFF. DNA for the CDR3: TGCGCCAGCACCGGACAGGGGGTTGGTAGCGGACGCAATGAGCAGTTCTTC. Full variable domain (remainder filled in from reference TRBV5-1 and TRBJ2-1): KAGVTQTPRYLIKTRGQQVTLSCSPISGHRSVSWYQQTPGQGLQFLFEYFSETQRNKGNFPGRFSGRQFSNSRSEMNVSTLELGDSALYLCASTGQGVGSGRNEQFFGPGTRLTVL.

The chain carries TRBV19 and TRBJ2-5; 7 nucleotides match TRBD2. V was clipped by 2 bases and J by 5 bases; unmatched bases: 5. This CDR3 is 14 amino acids long. Per the germline V gene, CDR1 is LNHDA and CDR2 is SQIVND (reference sequence). CDR3 sequence (DNA): TGTGCCAGTAGTATATCGGGGGGTTGGGAGACCCAGTACTTC. This translates into CASSISGGWETQYF.

This chain links TRBV27 with TRBJ1-3; 7 nucleotides align to TRBD1. V trimming: 6 bases; J trimming: 8 bases; junction bases outside the gene matches: 1. Germline V gives CDR1 MNHEY, CDR2 SMNVEV (reference sequence). This CDR3 region has 11 residues. CDR3 amino acids: CASRTGDTIYF. DNA for the CDR3: TGTGCCAGCAGAACAGGGGACACCATATATTTT.